These 14 T cell receptor beta chains originate from one sample sequenced in a study of blood T cells in healthy people across ages (dated by TCRdb to between 2014 and 2017). The library was obtained by 5' RACE. Sequencing was performed on an Illumina HiSeq 2500. The second PCR ran for roughly 7 to 11 cycles and used a J-beta primer mix along with a sample-barcoded 5' primer. Using fastp at Q25 and MiXCR, TCRdb reprocessed the public reads and kept productive beta chains. Rows are unified per CDR3 protein, each entry keeping the most common DNA and genes. Here the sample has over 700,000 distinct CDR3 sequences; around a quarter occur a single time. The top ten constitute under 9.5% of the sample. This same sample was also part of a study on T cells of mothers and their children.

What was sequenced was blood. Every receptor here comes from a boy between 10 and 17 years old in good health.

V gene TRBV11-2 combines with J gene TRBJ1-4; 10 bases are shared with TRBD1. J lost 8 bases, V lost 1 base, and 4 bases had no gene match. CDR1 and CDR2 (germline): SGHAT, FQNNGV. The CDR3 has 15 residues. The DNA of the CDR3 is TGTGCCAGCAGCTTAGTTGGGACAGGGGAAGAAAAACTGTTTTTT. This translates into CASSLVGTGEEKLFF.

The rearrangement links TRBV4-1 to TRBJ1-3; D uncertain. Germline V gene data show CDR1 as MGHRA and CDR2 as YSYEKL. V lost 6 bases to trimming and J lost 4 bases, with 13 bases between them. The CDR3 contains 14 residues. DNA for the CDR3: TGCGCCAGCAGTCAAATCCGGTACGGAAACACCATATATTTT. It specifies CASSQIRYGNTIYF.

The chain carries TRBV5-4 and TRBJ2-5, with TRBD1 matching 7 bases. There are 17 residues in the CDR3. With 0 bases clipped from V and 5 bases from J, the junction kept 13 bases outside the gene matches. CDR1 is SGHNT, CDR2 YYREEE, per germline (reference sequence). The CDR3 sequence: CASSLALLQGSRETQYF. The CDR3 DNA sequence: TGTGCCAGCAGCTTGGCCTTACTACAGGGGTCGCGGGAGACCCAGTACTTC.

This clonotype has only a few counts. The chain is built from TRBV18 and TRBJ2-6; D call uncertain. V was clipped by 1 base and J by 0 bases, with 7 bases between them. CDR3 size: 16 residues. The germline gives CDR1 KGHSH, CDR2 LQKENI. CDR3 sequence reads: CASSPLSNSGANVLTF. CDR3 nucleotide sequence: TGTGCCAGCTCACCACTATCGAACTCTGGGGCCAACGTCCTGACTTTC.

V gene TRBV12-5 combines with J gene TRBJ2-7; D might be TRBD1 (6 bases). Trimming removed 6 bases at V and 4 bases at J, with 16 bases between. Germline CDR1 and CDR2: LGHNT and FRNRAP. CDR3 length: 14 amino acids. The CDR3 protein is CASGRDTRLYEQYF. In nucleotides, the CDR3 is TGTGCTAGTGGACGGGACACAAGATTATACGAGCAGTACTTC.

The chain employs TRBV15 and TRBJ1-4; D is possibly TRBD1 (5 bases). V was pared by 1 base and J by 0 bases, with 6 bases between. The CDR3 runs to 15 residues. Germline CDR1 LNHNV, CDR2 YYDKDF (reference sequence). The CDR3 coding sequence is TGTGCCACCAGCAGAGTGGGGGCAACTAATGAAAAACTGTTTTTT. Protein sequence: CATSRVGATNEKLFF. The full variable domain, its missing parts supplied by reference TRBV15 and TRBJ1-4, is DAMVIQNPRYQVTQFGKPVTLSCSQTLNHNVMYWYQQKSSQAPKLLFHYYDKDFNNEADTPDNFQSRRPNTSFCFLDIRSPGLGDTAMYLCATSRVGATNEKLFFGSGTQLSVL.

This clonotype was detected only a few times. The chain has TRBV6-6 and TRBJ1-6; no definite D call. Trimming shortened V by 3 bases and J by 7 bases, and 13 bases separated the two germline ends. The CDR3 loop spans 15 amino acids. Germline V gene sequence: CDR1 MNHNY, CDR2 SVGAGI (reference sequence). The CDR3 DNA follows: TGTGCCAGCAGTTATGAGGGTTGGATGAATTCACCCCTCCACTTT. Translating it yields CASSYEGWMNSPLHF.

This clonotype was picked up a small number of times. The chain links TRBV2 to TRBJ2-7; the D gene could be TRBD1 or TRBD2 (5 bases each). This CDR3 region has 14 residues. Germline-derived CDR1 and CDR2 are SNHLY and FYNNEI. The V end lost 8 bases, the J end lost 4 bases, and 18 bases lay between the germline ends. This CDR3 reads CASLVWGKEYEQYF. The DNA for the CDR3 is TGTGCCAGCCTGGTTTGGGGGAAAGAATACGAGCAGTACTTC.

The chain links TRBV20-1 to TRBJ1-1; tentative D call: TRBD1 (6 bases). Deletions cut 6 bases from V and 7 bases from J, with 15 bases between. Germline V gene sequence: CDR1 DFQATT, CDR2 SNEGSKA (reference sequence). The CDR3 runs 12 residues. CDR3 residues: CSASQGTDEAFF. As DNA, the CDR3 is TGCAGTGCGTCACAGGGAACGGATGAAGCTTTCTTT.

The chain combines TRBV9 with TRBJ1-6, with D possibly being TRBD1 (6 bases). CDR3 length: 14 amino acids. Per germline, CDR1 SGDLS and CDR2 YYNGEE. Trimming shortened V by 3 bases and J by 14 bases, and 18 bases separated the two germline ends. The chain's CDR3 is CASSEGEKHVSLHF. CDR3 nucleotides: TGTGCCAGCAGCGAGGGGGAAAAACACGTATCCCTCCACTTT.

V gene TRBV29-1 combines with J gene TRBJ2-3; 8 bases are shared with TRBD1. Germline lookup yields CDR1 SQVTM and CDR2 ANQGSEA. There are 15 residues in the CDR3. Trimming at V came to 0 bases and at J to 1 base, leaving 3 bases not matched to a gene. The CDR3 bases are TGCAGCGTTGAAGAGACAGGGGTTGGCACAGATACGCAGTATTTT. Translation: CSVEETGVGTDTQYF.

This clonotype has only a few counts. This chain connects TRBV2 to TRBJ2-1, with 10 bases identical to TRBD2. Trimming took 4 bases from V and 7 from J; bases not matched to a gene: 10. Germline values: CDR1 SNHLY, CDR2 FYNNEI. This CDR3 comprises 16 residues. Here the CDR3 reads CASSGSRTSGSNEQFF. The CDR3 DNA follows: TGTGCCAGCAGTGGGTCTAGGACTAGCGGATCAAATGAGCAGTTCTTC.

This clonotype was detected ten times or more. The chain has TRBV27 and TRBJ2-1; unclear D gene. The V and J ends lost 0 bases and 4 bases respectively, with 4 bases between them. This CDR3 contains 13 residues. Germline CDR1 reads MNHEY; CDR2 reads SMNVEV (reference sequence). The CDR3 is CASSLSRYNEQFF. The CDR3, as DNA: TGTGCCAGCAGTTTATCCCGTTACAATGAGCAGTTCTTC.

The chain links TRBV27 to TRBJ2-5, with D perhaps being TRBD1 or TRBD2 (6 bases each). TRBJ2-7 explains the end of the DNA better; the J call may be wrong. The germline gives CDR1 MNHEY, CDR2 SMNVEV (reference sequence). The CDR3 runs 14 residues. The CDR3 sequence is CASSLLEGGYEQYF. The DNA for the CDR3 is TGTGCCAGCAGTTTATTAGAGGGGGGCTACGAGCAGTACTTC.